The clone carrying this TCR beta chain turned up a few times. This sample is part of a study of CD8+ T cells in alopecia areata. On the study more broadly: Treated patients took oral tofacitinib at 5 to 10 mg twice daily.

Extraction and reverse transcription of RNA yielded cDNA as the sequencing template. The repertoire was sequenced with immunoSEQ multiplex PCR; TCRdb's copy has only in-frame clones and lacks some. The sample includes over 95,000 clones, 56% seen only once; the top ten take roughly 3.5%. The treatment is: oral pan-JAK inhibitor, 5-10 mg twice daily. V lost 4 bases to trimming and J lost 2 bases; unmatched junction nucleotides: 4. From germline, CDR1 is SGHRS and CDR2 YFSETQ. The CDR3 covers 14 residues. The material was CD4+ T cells sorted from blood, obtained at week 24, from a patient treated with tofacitinib. This clonotype was obtained from a human donor with alopecia areata. The chain carries TRBV5-1 and TRBJ1-1; 8 bases are a match to TRBD1. CDR3 in amino acids: CASSAGTGNTEAFF. CDR3 nucleotide sequence: TGCGCCAGCAGCGCGGGGACAGGTAACACTGAAGCTTTCTTT.